The sequence of this TCR beta chain was determined in a study of blood T cell repertoires in COVID-19. Across the study: Material from acute and convalescent COVID-19 was sourced from the United States, Italy and Spain. T cells, B-cell-depleted T cells, or PBMCs supplied cDNA or gDNA.

Original data processing: Scientists estimated how many nucleated cells there were by amplifying reference gene primers. Sequencing used immunoSEQ multiplex PCR; TCRdb keeps in-frame clones, though not all of them. The V and J calls and clone size are taken from that table; D and trimming were inferred from the DNA. The sample has about 210,000 clones, more than 75% seen once. One Seattle source followed patients from active infection through their disease course. The sequence came from a woman aged 60-75 years with COVID-19, enrolled during active disease. The sample taken for sequencing was peripheral blood.

The DNA of the CDR3 is TGCGCCAGCAGATCGCAACAGGGTCCGGGCACTGAAGCTTTCTTT. Translation: CASRSQQGPGTEAFF. The chain couples TRBV5-1 to TRBJ1-1; weak D call: TRBD1 (6 bases). Trimming removed 5 bases from V and 4 bases from J, with 18 bases in between. This CDR3 spans 15 amino acids. CDR1 SGHRS and CDR2 YFSETQ come from the germline V gene.